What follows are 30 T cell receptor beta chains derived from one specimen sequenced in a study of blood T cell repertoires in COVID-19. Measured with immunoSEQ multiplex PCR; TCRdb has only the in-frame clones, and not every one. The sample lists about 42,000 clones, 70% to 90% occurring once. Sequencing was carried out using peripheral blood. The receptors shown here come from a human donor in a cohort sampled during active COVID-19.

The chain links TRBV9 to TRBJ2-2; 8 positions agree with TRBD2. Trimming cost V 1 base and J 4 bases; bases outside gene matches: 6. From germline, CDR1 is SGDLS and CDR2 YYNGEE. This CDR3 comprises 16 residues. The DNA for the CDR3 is TGTGCCAGCAGCGTATACCCTAGCGGGTCCACCGGGGAGCTGTTTTTT. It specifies CASSVYPSGSTGELFF.

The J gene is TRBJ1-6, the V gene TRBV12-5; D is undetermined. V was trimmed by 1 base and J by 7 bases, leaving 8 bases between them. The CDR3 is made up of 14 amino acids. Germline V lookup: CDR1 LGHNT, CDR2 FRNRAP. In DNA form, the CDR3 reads TGTGCTAGTGGTTTGGGGCCCCCAAATTCACCCCTCCACTTT. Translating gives CASGLGPPNSPLHF.

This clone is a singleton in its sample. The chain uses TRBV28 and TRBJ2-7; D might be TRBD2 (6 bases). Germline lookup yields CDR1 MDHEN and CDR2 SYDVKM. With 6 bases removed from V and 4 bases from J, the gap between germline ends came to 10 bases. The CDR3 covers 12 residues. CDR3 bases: TGTGCCAGCAGCCTGGAGGGATACGAGCAGTACTTC. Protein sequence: CASSLEGYEQYF.

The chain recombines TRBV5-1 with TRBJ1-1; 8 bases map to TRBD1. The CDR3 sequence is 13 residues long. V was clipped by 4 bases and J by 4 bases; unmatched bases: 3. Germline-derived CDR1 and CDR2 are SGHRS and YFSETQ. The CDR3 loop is CASSIGQGTEAFF. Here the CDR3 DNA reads TGCGCCAGCAGCATTGGACAGGGCACTGAAGCTTTCTTT.

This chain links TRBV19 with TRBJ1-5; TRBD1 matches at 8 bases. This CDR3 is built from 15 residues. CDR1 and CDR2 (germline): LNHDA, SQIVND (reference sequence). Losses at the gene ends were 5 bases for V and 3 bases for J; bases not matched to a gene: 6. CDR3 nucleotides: TGTGCCAGTAGTCCCCTGGACAGGGACAATCAGCCCCAGCATTTT. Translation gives CASSPLDRDNQPQHF.

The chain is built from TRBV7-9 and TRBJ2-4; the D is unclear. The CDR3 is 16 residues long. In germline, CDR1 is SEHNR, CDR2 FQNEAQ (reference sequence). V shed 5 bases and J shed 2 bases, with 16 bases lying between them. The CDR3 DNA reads TGTGCCAGCAGCCCGCTCTTGGGCGCCACCAAAAACATTCAGTACTTC. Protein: CASSPLLGATKNIQYF.

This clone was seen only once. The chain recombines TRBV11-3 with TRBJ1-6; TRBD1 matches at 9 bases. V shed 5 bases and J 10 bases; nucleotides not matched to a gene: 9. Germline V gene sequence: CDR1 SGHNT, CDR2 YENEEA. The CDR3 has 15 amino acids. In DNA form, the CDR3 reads TGTGCCAGCAGCCTCCTGGGACAGGGCGCCTCACCCCTCCACTTT. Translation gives CASSLLGQGASPLHF.

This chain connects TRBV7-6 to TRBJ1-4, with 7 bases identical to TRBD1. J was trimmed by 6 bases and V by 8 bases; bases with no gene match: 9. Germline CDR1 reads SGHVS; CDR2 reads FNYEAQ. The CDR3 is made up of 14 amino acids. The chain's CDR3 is CASSARQGYEKLFF. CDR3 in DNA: TGTGCCAGCTCCGCGAGACAGGGATATGAAAAACTGTTTTTT. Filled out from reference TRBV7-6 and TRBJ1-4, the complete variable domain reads GAGVSQSPRYKVTKRGQDVALRCDPISGHVSLYWYRQALGQGPEFLTYFNYEAQQDKSGLPNDRFSAERPEGSISTLTIQRTEQRDSAMYRCASSARQGYEKLFFGSGTQLSVL.

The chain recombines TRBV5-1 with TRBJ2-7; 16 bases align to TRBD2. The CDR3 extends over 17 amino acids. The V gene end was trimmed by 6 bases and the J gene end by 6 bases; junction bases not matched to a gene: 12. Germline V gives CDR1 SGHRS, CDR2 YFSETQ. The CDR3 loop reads CASTSGTSGGAFTEQYF. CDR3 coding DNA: TGCGCCAGCACCTCCGGGACTAGCGGGGGGGCCTTCACCGAGCAGTACTTC.

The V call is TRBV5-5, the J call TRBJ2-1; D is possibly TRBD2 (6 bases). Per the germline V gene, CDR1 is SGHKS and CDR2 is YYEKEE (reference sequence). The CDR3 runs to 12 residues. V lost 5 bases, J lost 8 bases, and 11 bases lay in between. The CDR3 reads CASRPPGDEQFF. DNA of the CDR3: TGTGCCAGCAGACCGCCGGGGGATGAGCAGTTCTTC.

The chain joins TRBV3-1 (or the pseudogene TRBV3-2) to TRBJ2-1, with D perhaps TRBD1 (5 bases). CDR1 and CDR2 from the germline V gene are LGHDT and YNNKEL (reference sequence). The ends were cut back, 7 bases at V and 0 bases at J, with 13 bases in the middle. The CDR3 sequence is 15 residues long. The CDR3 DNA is TGTGCCAGCAAACCTGGGGCCGGCTCCTACAATGAGCAGTTCTTC. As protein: CASKPGAGSYNEQFF.

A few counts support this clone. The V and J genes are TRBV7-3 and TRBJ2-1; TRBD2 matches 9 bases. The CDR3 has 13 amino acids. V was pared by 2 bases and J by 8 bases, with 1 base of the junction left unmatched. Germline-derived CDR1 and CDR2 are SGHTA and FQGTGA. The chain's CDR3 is CASSLLAGDEQFF. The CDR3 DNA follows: TGTGCCAGCAGCTTATTAGCGGGGGATGAGCAGTTCTTC.

CDR3 nucleotide sequence: TGCAGCGCTGGACTAGCGGAGACCCAGTACTTC. Residues: CSAGLAETQYF. The chain links TRBV29-1 to TRBJ2-5; TRBD2 matches 9 bases. V gave up 7 bases and J gave up 5 bases; unmatched junction bases: 2. The CDR3 has 11 amino acids. The V gene's germline CDR1 is SQVTM and CDR2 ANQGSEA.

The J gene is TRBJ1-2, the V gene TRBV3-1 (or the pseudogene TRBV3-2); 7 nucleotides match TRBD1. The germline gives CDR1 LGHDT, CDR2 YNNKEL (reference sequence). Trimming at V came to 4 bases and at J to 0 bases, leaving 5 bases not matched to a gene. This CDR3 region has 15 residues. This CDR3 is CASSPGQLANYGYTF. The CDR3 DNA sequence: TGTGCCAGCAGCCCGGGACAGTTAGCTAACTATGGCTACACCTTC.

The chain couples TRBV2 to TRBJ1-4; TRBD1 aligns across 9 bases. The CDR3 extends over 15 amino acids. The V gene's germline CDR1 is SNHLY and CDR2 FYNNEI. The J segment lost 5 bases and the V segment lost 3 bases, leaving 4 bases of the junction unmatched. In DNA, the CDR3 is TGTGCCAGCAGTGAGGACAGGGGTTCCAATGAAAAACTGTTTTTT. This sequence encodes CASSEDRGSNEKLFF.

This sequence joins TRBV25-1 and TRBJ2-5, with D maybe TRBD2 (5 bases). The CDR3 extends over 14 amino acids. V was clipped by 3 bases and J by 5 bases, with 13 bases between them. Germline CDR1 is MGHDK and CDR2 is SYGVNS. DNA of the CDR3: TGTGCCAGCAGTGAGTGGACTTCGGGGGAGACCCAGTACTTC. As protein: CASSEWTSGETQYF.

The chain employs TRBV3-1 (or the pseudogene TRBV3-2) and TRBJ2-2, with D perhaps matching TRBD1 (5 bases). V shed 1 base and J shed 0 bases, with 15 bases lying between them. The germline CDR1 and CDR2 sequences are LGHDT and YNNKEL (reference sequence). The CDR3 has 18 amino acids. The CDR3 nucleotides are TGTGCCAGCAGCCAAGTCCACCAGGGTGGTGCGAACACCGGGGAGCTGTTTTTT. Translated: CASSQVHQGGANTGELFF.

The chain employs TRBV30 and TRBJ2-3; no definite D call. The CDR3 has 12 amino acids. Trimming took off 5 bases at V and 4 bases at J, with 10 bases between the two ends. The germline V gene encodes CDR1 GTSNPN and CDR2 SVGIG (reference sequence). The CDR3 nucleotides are TGTGCCTGGGAGAGTCCATCAGATACGCAGTATTTT. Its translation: CAWESPSDTQYF.

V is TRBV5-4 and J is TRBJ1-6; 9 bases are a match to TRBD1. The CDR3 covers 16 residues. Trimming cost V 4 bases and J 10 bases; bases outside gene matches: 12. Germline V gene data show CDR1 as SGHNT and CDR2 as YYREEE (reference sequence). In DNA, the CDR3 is TGTGCCAGCAGCACCTCAACCGGGACAGGGCAATCACCCCTCCACTTT. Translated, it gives CASSTSTGTGQSPLHF. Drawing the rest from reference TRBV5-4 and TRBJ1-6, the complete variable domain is ETGVTQSPTHLIKTRGQQVTLRCSSQSGHNTVSWYQQALGQGPQFIFQYYREEENGRGNFPPRFSGLQFPNYSSELNVNALELDDSALYLCASSTSTGTGQSPLHFGNGTRLTVT.

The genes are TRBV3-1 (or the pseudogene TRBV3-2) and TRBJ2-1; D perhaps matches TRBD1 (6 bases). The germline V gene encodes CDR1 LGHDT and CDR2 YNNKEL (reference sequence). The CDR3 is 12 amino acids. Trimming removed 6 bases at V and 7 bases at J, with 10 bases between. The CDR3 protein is CASRTGMNEQFF. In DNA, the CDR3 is TGTGCCAGCAGAACAGGGATGAATGAGCAGTTCTTC.

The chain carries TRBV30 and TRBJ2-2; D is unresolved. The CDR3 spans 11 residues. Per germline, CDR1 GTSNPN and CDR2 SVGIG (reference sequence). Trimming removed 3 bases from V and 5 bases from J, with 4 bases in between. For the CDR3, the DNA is TGTGCCTGGAGCGTTACCGGGGAGCTGTTTTTT. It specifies CAWSVTGELFF.

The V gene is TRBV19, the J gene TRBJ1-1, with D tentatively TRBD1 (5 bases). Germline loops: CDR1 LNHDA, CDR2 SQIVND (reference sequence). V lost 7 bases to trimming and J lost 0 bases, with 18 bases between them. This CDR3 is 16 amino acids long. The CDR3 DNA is TGTGCCAGTAAAGGGAGGGGATCCCGTTTGAACACTGAAGCTTTCTTT. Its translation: CASKGRGSRLNTEAFF.

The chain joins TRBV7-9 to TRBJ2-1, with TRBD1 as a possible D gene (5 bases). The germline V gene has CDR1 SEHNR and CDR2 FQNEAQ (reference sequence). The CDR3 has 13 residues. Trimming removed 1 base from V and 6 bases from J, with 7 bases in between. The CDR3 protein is CASSLGQSNEQFF. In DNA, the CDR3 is TGTGCCAGCAGCTTAGGACAGAGCAATGAGCAGTTCTTC. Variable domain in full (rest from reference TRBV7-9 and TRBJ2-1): DTGVSQNPRHKITKRGQNVTFRCDPISEHNRLYWYRQTLGQGPEFLTYFQNEAQLEKSRLLSDRFSAERPKGSFSTLEIQRTEQGDSAMYLCASSLGQSNEQFFGPGTRLTVL.

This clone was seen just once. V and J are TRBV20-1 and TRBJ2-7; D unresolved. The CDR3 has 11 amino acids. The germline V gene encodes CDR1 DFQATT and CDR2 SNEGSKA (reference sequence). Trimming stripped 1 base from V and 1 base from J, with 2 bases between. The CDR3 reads CSARASYEQYF. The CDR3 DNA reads TGCAGTGCTAGAGCATCCTACGAGCAGTACTTC.

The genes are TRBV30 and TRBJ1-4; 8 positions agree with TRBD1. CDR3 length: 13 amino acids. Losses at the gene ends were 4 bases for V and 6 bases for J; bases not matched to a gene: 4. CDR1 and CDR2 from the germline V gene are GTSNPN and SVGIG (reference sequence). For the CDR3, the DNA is TGTGCCTGGAATCCGGGACAGGATGAAAAACTGTTTTTT. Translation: CAWNPGQDEKLFF.

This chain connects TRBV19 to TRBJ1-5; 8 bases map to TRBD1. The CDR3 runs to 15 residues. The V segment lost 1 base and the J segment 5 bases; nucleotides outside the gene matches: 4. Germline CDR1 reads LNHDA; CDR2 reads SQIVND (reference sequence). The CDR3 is CASSIAQGAHQPQHF. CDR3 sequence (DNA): TGTGCCAGTAGTATAGCTCAGGGGGCGCATCAGCCCCAGCATTTT.

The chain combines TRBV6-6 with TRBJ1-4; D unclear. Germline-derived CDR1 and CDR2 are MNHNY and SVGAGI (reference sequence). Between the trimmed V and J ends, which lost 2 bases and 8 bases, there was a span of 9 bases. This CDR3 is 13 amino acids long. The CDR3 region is CASSYGTAEKLFF. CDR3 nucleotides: TGTGCCAGCAGTTACGGTACAGCAGAAAAACTGTTTTTT.

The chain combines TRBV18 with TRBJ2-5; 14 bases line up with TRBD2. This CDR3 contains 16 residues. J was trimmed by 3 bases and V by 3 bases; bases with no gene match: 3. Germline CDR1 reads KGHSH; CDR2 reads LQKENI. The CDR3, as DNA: TGTGCCAGCTCACCCAGGACTAGCGGGGGGAAAGAGACCCAGTACTTC. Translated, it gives CASSPRTSGGKETQYF.

CDR3 bases: TGCGCCAGCCCGGCAGGATGTACCGGAAACACCATATATTTT. It encodes CASPAGCTGNTIYF. This chain uses TRBV10-1 with TRBJ1-3; no clear D. The length of the CDR3 is 14 residues. Trimming left V 8 bases short and J 4 bases short, with 15 bases between. Germline CDR1 reads WNHNN; CDR2 reads SYGVQD (reference sequence).

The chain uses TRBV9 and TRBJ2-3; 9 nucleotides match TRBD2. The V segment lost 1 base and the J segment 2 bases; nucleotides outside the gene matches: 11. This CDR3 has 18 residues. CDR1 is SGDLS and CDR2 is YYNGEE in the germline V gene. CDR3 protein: CASSVLAGGPGNTDTQYF. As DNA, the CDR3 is TGTGCCAGCAGCGTACTGGCGGGGGGGCCGGGAAACACAGATACGCAGTATTTT.